The T cell receptor (beta chain) described here comes from a study of blood T cells in healthy people across ages. Findings and caveats of the study: Whereas aged donors had fewer naive CD4+ cells, long-lived donors had more of them and higher diversity. Possibly, changes in expanded clonotypes were confounded because donor CMV status was unknown.

Germline CDR1 is LGHNA and CDR2 is YNFKEQ. V lost 1 base and J 5 bases, leaving 12 bases between the germline ends. This CDR3 comprises 14 residues. Points on this clonotype: The target antigen is unknown.

Using a J-beta primer mix together with a sample-barcoded 5' primer, a second PCR was run for about 7 to 12 cycles. TCRdb reanalysed the 5' RACE reads using MiXCR and keeps one entry per CDR3 protein. The repertoire consists of some 1,000,000 distinct CDR3 sequences, with about 25% occurring once and the leading ten covering less than 0.75%. The same sample was also used in a study of T cells of mothers and their children. That study reports: Six or seven children and their three healthy Caucasian mothers were the donors.

The clonotype was recovered from a girl between 2 and 10 years old in good health. Sequenced: blood. The V and J genes are TRBV4-2 and TRBJ2-7, with D perhaps being TRBD1 or TRBD2 (7 bases each). The CDR3 nucleotides read TGTGCCAGCAGCCAAGTGGGAGGGGGCGACGAGCAGTACTTC. Translation: CASSQVGGGDEQYF.